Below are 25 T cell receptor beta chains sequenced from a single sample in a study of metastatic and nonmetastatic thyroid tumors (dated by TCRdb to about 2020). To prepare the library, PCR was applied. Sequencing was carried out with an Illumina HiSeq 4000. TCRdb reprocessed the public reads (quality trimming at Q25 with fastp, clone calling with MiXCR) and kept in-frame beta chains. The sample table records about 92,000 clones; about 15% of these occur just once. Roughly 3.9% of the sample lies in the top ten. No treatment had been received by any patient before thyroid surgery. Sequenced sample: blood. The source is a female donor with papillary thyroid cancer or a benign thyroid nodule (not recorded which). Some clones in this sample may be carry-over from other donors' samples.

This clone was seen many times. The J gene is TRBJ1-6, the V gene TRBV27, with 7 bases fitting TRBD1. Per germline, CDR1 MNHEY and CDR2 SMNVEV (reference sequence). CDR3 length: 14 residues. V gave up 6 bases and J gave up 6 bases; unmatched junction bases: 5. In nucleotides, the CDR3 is TGTGCCAGCAGACCGGGACAGACTAATTCACCCCTCCACTTT. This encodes CASRPGQTNSPLHF.

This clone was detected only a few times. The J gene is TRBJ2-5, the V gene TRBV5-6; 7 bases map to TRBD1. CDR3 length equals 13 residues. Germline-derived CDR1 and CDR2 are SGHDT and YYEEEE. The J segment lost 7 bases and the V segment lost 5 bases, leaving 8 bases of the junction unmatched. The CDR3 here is CASSPTGARTQYF. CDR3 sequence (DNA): TGTGCCAGCAGTCCAACAGGGGCGCGGACCCAGTACTTC.

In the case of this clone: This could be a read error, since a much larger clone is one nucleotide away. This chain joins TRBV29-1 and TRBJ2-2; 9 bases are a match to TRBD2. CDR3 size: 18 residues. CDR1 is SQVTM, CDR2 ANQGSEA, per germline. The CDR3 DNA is TGCGGCGTTGAAGGACGGGGGGTAGCGGGGGCCCCCACCGGGGAGCTGTTTTTT. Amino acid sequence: CGVEGRGVAGAPTGELFF.

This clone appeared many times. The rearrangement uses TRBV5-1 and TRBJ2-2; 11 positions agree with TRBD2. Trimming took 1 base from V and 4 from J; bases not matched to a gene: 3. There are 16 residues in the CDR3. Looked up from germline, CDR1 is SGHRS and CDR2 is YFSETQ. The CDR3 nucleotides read TGCGCCAGCAGCTTGACTAGCGGGGGTATCACCGGGGAGCTGTTTTTT. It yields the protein CASSLTSGGITGELFF.

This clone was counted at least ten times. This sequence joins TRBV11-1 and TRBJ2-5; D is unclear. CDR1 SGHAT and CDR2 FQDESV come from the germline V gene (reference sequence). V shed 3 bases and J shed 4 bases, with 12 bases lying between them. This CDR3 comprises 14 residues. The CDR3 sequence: CASSFSVTRETQYF. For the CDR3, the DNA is TGTGCCAGCAGCTTTTCGGTTACGAGAGAGACCCAGTACTTC.

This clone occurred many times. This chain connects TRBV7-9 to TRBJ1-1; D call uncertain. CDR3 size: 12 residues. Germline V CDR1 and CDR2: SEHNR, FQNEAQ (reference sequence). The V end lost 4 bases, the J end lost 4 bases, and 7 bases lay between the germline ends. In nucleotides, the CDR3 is TGTGCCAGCAGCTCCCCTGTCACTGAAGCTTTCTTT. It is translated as CASSSPVTEAFF.

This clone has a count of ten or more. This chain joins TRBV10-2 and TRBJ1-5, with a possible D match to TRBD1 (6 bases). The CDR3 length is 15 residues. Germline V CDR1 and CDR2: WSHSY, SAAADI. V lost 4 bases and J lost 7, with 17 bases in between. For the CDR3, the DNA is TGCGCCAGCAGTGCCCTACAGGGAGCAATACAGCCCCAGCATTTT. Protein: CASSALQGAIQPQHF.

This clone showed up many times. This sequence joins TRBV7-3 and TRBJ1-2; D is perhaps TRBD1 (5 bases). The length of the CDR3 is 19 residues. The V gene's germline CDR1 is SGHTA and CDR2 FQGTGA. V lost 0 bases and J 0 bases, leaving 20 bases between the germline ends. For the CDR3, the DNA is TGTGCCAGCAGCTTAACCGCCGGGACCACGGCCGGAGCTAACTATGGCTACACCTTC. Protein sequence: CASSLTAGTTAGANYGYTF.

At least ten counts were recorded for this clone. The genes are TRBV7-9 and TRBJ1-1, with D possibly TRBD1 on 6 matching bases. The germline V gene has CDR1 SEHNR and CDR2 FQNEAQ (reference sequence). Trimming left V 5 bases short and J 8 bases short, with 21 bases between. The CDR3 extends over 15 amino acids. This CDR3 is CASSPWGQTPREAFF. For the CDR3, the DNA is TGTGCCAGCAGCCCCTGGGGGCAGACTCCGCGAGAAGCTTTCTTT.

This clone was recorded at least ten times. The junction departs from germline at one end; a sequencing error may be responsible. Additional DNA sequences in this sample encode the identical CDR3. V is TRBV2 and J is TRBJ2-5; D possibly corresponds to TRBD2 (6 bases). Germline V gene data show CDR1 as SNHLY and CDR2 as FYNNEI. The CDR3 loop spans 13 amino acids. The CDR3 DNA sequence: TGTGCCAGCACTGAAGGGACTTCAGGGACCCAGTACTTC. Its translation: CASTEGTSGTQYF.

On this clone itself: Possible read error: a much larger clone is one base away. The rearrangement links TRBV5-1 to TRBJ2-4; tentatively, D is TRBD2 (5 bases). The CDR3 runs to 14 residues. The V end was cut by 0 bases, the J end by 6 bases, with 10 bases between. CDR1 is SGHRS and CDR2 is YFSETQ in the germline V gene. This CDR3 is CASSLVLGGNIQYF. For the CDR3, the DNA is TGCGCCAGCAGCTTGGTACTAGGAGGAAACATTCAGTACTTC.

CDR3 sequence reads: CATSLHGSSYEQYF. CDR3 DNA sequence: TGTGCCACTAGTCTACATGGCAGCTCCTACGAGCAGTACTTC. This sequence joins TRBV15 and TRBJ2-7; unclear D gene. The germline CDR1 and CDR2 sequences are LNHNV and YYDKDF (reference sequence). V lost 9 bases and J lost 0, with 15 bases in between. The CDR3 runs to 14 residues.

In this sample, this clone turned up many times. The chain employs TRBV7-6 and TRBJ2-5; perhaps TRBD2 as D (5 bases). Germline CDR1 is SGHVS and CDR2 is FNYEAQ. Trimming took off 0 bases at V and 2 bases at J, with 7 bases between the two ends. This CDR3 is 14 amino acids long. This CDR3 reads CASSLAPGQETQYF. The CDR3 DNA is TGTGCCAGCAGCTTAGCCCCGGGGCAAGAGACCCAGTACTTC.

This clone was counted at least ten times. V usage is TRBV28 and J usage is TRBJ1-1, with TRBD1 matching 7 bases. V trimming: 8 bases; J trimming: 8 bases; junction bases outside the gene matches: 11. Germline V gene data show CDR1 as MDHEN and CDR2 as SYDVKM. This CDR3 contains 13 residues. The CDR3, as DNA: TGTGCCAGCCAAACAGGGGTACTTAGGGAAGCTTTCTTT. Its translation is CASQTGVLREAFF. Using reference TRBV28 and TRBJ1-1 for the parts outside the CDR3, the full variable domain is DVKVTQSSRYLVKRTGEKVFLECVQDMDHENMFWYRQDPGLGLRLIYFSYDVKMKEKGDIPEGYSVSREKKERFSLILESASTNQTSMYLCASQTGVLREAFFGQGTRLTVV.

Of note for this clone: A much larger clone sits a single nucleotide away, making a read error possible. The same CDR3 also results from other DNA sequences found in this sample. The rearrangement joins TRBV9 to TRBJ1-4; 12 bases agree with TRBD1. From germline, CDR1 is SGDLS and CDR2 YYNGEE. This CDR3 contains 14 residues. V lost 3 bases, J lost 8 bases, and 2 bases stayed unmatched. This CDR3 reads CASSAGQGAEKLFF. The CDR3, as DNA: TGTGCCAGCAGCGCGGGACAGGGGGCCGAAAAACTGTTTTTT.

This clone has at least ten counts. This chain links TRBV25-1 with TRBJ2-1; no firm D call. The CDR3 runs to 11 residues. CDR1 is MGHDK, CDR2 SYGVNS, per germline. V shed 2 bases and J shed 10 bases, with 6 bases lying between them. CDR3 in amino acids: CASSERLEQFF. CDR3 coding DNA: TGTGCCAGCAGTGAACGGCTCGAGCAGTTCTTC.

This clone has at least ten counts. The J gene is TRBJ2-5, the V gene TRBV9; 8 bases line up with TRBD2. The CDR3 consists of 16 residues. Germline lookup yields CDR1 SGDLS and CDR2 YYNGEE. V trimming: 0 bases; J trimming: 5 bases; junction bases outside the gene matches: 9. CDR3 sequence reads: CASSVGAAGVEETQYF. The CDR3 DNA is TGTGCCAGCAGCGTAGGTGCAGCGGGGGTCGAGGAGACCCAGTACTTC.

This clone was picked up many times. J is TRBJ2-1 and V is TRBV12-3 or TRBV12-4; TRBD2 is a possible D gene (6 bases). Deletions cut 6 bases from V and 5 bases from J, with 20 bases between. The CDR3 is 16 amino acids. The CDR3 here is CASSIDPGGMNNEQFF. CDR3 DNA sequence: TGTGCCAGCAGCATCGACCCTGGGGGGATGAACAATGAGCAGTTCTTC.

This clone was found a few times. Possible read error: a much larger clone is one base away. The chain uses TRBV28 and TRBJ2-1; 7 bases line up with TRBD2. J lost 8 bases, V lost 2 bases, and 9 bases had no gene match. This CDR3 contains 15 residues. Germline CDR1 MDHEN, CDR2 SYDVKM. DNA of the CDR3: TGTGCCAGCAGTTTAGTTTGCGGGGGAGGCTATGAGCAGTTCTTC. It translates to CASSLVCGGGYEQFF.

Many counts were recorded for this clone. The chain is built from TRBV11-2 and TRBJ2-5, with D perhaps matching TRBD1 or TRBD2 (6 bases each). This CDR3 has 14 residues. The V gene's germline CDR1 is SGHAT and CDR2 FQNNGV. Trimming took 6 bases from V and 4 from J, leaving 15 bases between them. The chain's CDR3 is CASRDPGAIETQYF. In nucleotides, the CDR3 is TGTGCCAGCAGAGACCCGGGGGCCATAGAGACCCAGTACTTC. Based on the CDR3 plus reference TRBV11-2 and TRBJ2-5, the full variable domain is EAGVAQSPRYKIIEKRQSVAFWCNPISGHATLYWYQQILGQGPKLLIQFQNNGVVDDSQLPKDRFSAERLKGVDSTLKIQPAKLEDSAVYLCASRDPGAIETQYFGPGTRLLVL.

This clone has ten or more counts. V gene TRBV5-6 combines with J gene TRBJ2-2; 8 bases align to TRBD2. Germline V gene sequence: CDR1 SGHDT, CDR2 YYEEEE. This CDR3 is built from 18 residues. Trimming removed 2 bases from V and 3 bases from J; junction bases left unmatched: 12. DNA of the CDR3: TGTGCCAGCAGCTTCCCTTCTCCCGTTAGCGGGGACACCGGGGAGCTGTTTTTT. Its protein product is CASSFPSPVSGDTGELFF.

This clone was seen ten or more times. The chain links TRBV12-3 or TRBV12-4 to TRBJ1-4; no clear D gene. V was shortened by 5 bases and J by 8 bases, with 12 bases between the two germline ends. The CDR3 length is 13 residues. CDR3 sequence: CASSVDKEEKLFF. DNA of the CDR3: TGTGCCAGCAGTGTAGACAAGGAAGAAAAACTGTTTTTT.

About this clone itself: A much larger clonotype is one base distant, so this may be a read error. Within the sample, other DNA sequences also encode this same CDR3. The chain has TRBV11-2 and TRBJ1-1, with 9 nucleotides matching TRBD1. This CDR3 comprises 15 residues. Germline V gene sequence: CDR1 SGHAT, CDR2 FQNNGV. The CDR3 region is CASSSRTGADTEAFF. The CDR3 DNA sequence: TGTGCCAGCAGCTCCCGGACAGGGGCGGACACTGAAGCTTTTTTT.

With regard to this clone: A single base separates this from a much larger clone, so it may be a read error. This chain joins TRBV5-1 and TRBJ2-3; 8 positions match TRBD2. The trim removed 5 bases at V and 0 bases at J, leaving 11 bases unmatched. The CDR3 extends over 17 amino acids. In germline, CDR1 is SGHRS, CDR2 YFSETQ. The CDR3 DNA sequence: TGCGCCAGCAGTACGGGAGGGAGGTCATCTAGCACAGATACGCAGTATTTT. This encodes CASSTGGRSSSTDTQYF.

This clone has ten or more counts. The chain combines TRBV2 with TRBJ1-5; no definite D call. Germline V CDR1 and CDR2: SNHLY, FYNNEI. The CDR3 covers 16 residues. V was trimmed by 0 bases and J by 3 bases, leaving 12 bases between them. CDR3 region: CASSEALMHNNQPQHF. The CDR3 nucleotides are TGTGCCAGCAGTGAAGCGCTCATGCACAACAATCAGCCCCAGCATTTT.